A single sample gave rise to the 3 T cell receptor beta chains below, sequenced in a study of blood T cell repertoires in COVID-19 (dated by TCRdb to about 2020). Library construction relied on the immunoSEQ multiplex PCR assay. The table comes from immuneACCESS by way of TCRdb, which keeps in-frame sequences with V and J called. Part of the clones is missing from these tables; in studies checked, under half for an unresolved V gene and the rest for unknown reasons. The sample yields 85,000 to 90,000 clones; 85% to 95% were counted once. About 2.3% of the sample is taken by the ten largest. Sequenced sample: peripheral blood. The receptors originated from a human donor with active COVID-19. The donor label of this sample is uncertain.

The rearrangement links TRBV11-2 to TRBJ1-4; the match to TRBD1 covers 9 bases. Germline CDR1 reads SGHAT; CDR2 reads FQNNGV. The CDR3 runs to 13 residues. The J segment lost 8 bases and the V segment lost 5 bases, leaving 3 bases of the junction unmatched. The CDR3 loop is CASSGTGREKLFF. DNA for the CDR3: TGTGCCAGCAGCGGGACAGGGAGGGAAAAACTGTTTTTT.

This clone was observed a single time. This chain connects TRBV3-1 (or the pseudogene TRBV3-2) to TRBJ2-2; 9 nucleotides agree with TRBD2. With 4 bases clipped from V and 0 bases from J, the junction kept 12 bases outside the gene matches. Germline CDR1 and CDR2: LGHDT and YNNKEL (reference sequence). This CDR3 contains 19 residues. The CDR3 bases are TGTGCCAGCAGCCTCCCTAGCGGGGCTGAACCTGCGAACACCGGGGAGCTGTTTTTT. Translating it yields CASSLPSGAEPANTGELFF.

The sample holds one count of this clone. The chain combines TRBV10-3 with TRBJ1-3; 10 nucleotides agree with TRBD1. V lost 6 bases, J lost 4 bases, and 6 bases stayed unmatched. This CDR3 is built from 15 residues. Germline V CDR1 and CDR2: ENHRY, SYGVKD. The CDR3 sequence: CAIRPGTGAGNTIYF. The CDR3 nucleotides are TGTGCCATCAGGCCAGGGACAGGGGCCGGAAACACCATATATTTT.